These 30 T cell receptor beta chains were sequenced from one sample in a study of blood T cell repertoires in COVID-19. Clones were read by immunoSEQ multiplex PCR, and TCRdb kept only the in-frame ones, dropping some. This table has approximately 110,000 clones, about 86% appearing once. The material sequenced was peripheral blood. These receptors originate from a man older than 75 with acute or convalescent COVID-19.

The chain joins TRBV4-1 to TRBJ1-1; no clear D gene. The CDR3 totals 13 residues. The germline V gene has CDR1 MGHRA and CDR2 YSYEKL. Trimming left V 4 bases short and J 1 base short, with 7 bases between. The CDR3 region has the DNA TGCGCCAGCAGCCCACAGTGGAACACTGAAGCTTTCTTT. It specifies CASSPQWNTEAFF.

The CDR3 region has the DNA TGTGCCAGCAGCGCCAGGGGTACGCAGTATTTT. Amino acids: CASSARGTQYF. V usage is TRBV12-3 or TRBV12-4 and J usage is TRBJ2-3; the D gene is possibly TRBD1 (6 bases). The CDR3 is 11 amino acids. Between the trimmed V and J ends, which lost 6 bases and 8 bases, there was a span of 9 bases.

This chain joins TRBV4-1 and TRBJ1-2; no definite D call. CDR3 length: 15 residues. The V gene lost 4 bases and the J gene lost 5 bases, with 17 bases spanning the gap. CDR1 MGHRA and CDR2 YSYEKL come from the germline V gene. For the CDR3, the DNA is TGCGCCAGCAGCCCCTCCCTCACGGCTAGATATGGCTACACCTTC. Translation gives CASSPSLTARYGYTF.

CDR3 nucleotide sequence: TGTGCCAGCTCACCACCGGGACTAGCGGGAGGGGATACGCAGTATTTT. Protein: CASSPPGLAGGDTQYF. This chain joins TRBV18 and TRBJ2-3, with 16 nucleotides matching TRBD2. This CDR3 contains 16 residues. Germline lookup yields CDR1 KGHSH and CDR2 LQKENI. Germline trimming cut 0 bases from V and 6 bases from J; bases unmatched to any gene: 0.

The CDR3 region is CASSRGELAGGGDIQYF. The CDR3 DNA reads as TGTGCCAGCAGCCGTGGGGAACTAGCGGGAGGAGGAGACATTCAGTACTTC. The rearrangement links TRBV7-9 to TRBJ2-4, with 12 bases lining up with TRBD2. Germline V lookup: CDR1 SEHNR, CDR2 FQNEAQ (reference sequence). The CDR3 extends over 17 amino acids. The ends lost 5 bases at V and 8 bases at J; junction bases unmatched: 13.

The chain recombines TRBV28 with TRBJ2-5; 9 bases map to TRBD1. Per the germline V gene, CDR1 is MDHEN and CDR2 is SYDVKM. The CDR3 is 14 residues long. V lost 4 bases, J lost 5 bases, and 5 bases stayed unmatched. CDR3 loop: CASSWGQGRETQYF. The CDR3 DNA follows: TGTGCCAGCAGTTGGGGACAGGGTAGGGAGACCCAGTACTTC.

V usage is TRBV5-5 and J usage is TRBJ2-7; the D is unclear. Germline CDR1 SGHKS, CDR2 YYEKEE (reference sequence). CDR3 size: 13 residues. The germline V and J ends were trimmed by 1 base and 3 bases, with 8 bases remaining between them. As DNA, the CDR3 is TGTGCCAGCAGCTTGACAGCAGACTACGAGCAGTACTTC. Translated: CASSLTADYEQYF.

The CDR3 bases are TGTGCCAGCAGCTTCGGACTTGGCTACACAGATACGCAGTATTTT. The encoded protein is CASSFGLGYTDTQYF. The chain is built from TRBV11-3 and TRBJ2-3, with D possibly TRBD2 on 5 matching bases. CDR3 length: 15 residues. Germline V lookup: CDR1 SGHNT, CDR2 YENEEA. Deletions cut 3 bases from V and 2 bases from J, with 12 bases between.

This clone was seen only a few times. The CDR3 DNA follows: TGTGCCTGGGGGAGTCCGGGGGCCAACGTCCTGACTTTC. This sequence encodes CAWGSPGANVLTF. The chain links TRBV30 to TRBJ2-6; a possible D gene is TRBD2 (5 bases). The V end lost 5 bases, the J end lost 4 bases, and 9 bases lay between the germline ends. This CDR3 has 13 residues. The V gene's germline CDR1 is GTSNPN and CDR2 SVGIG (reference sequence).

The chain is built from TRBV2 and TRBJ1-5; D is perhaps TRBD1 (6 bases). V gave up 7 bases and J gave up 2 bases, with 15 bases separating them. The CDR3 loop spans 15 amino acids. Germline assignment: CDR1 SNHLY and CDR2 FYNNEI. CDR3 region: CASTDTGLRNQPQHF. CDR3 bases: TGTGCCAGCACCGATACAGGGTTACGCAATCAGCCCCAGCATTTT.

The J gene is TRBJ2-5, the V gene TRBV5-4; weak D call: TRBD2 (5 bases). The germline V gene has CDR1 SGHNT and CDR2 YYREEE (reference sequence). The V end lost 5 bases, the J end lost 2 bases, and 13 bases lay between the germline ends. The CDR3 is 14 amino acids. CDR3 in amino acids: CASRSTGLQETQYF. The CDR3 bases are TGTGCCAGCAGGTCGACTGGACTTCAAGAGACCCAGTACTTC.

V usage is TRBV24-1 and J usage is TRBJ2-2; D remains ambiguous. Germline V lookup: CDR1 KGHDR, CDR2 SFDVKD. The CDR3 is made up of 14 amino acids. Deletions cut 4 bases from V and 2 bases from J, with 7 bases between. The CDR3 loop is CATSDRFNTGELFF. The CDR3 region has the DNA TGTGCCACCAGTGACCGTTTTAACACCGGGGAGCTGTTTTTT.

V is TRBV11-1 and J is TRBJ1-1; the D is unclear. V lost 0 bases and J lost 8, with 13 bases in between. This CDR3 has 14 amino acids. Germline V gene data show CDR1 as SGHAT and CDR2 as FQDESV (reference sequence). CDR3 residues: CASSLARGRGEAFF. DNA of the CDR3: TGTGCCAGCAGCTTAGCGCGAGGTCGAGGGGAAGCTTTCTTT.

A remark on this clone: Other DNA sequences from this sample encode an identical CDR3 as well. This rearrangement joins TRBV5-1 to TRBJ1-4; maybe TRBD1 (6 bases). The V gene lost 1 base and the J gene lost 7 bases, with 11 bases spanning the gap. The CDR3 loop spans 14 amino acids. Germline V lookup: CDR1 SGHRS, CDR2 YFSETQ. CDR3 loop: CASSLLGAGEKLFF. The CDR3 coding sequence is TGCGCCAGCAGCTTGTTGGGGGCGGGTGAAAAACTGTTTTTT.

The J gene is TRBJ1-5, the V gene TRBV6-5; TRBD1 aligns across 8 bases. The V gene's germline CDR1 is MNHEY and CDR2 SVGAGI. The CDR3 sequence is 14 residues long. V shed 6 bases, J shed 0 bases, and the junction held 1 base outside the gene matches. For the CDR3, the DNA is TGTGCCAGCAGGACAGGGGATAGCAATCAGCCCCAGCATTTT. Its translation: CASRTGDSNQPQHF.

Comment on this clone: This same CDR3 is encoded by further DNA sequences in the sample. V usage is TRBV18 and J usage is TRBJ2-2; D ambiguous. Per germline, CDR1 KGHSH and CDR2 LQKENI. The CDR3 has 15 residues. Trimming pared 2 bases from V and 0 bases from J, leaving 7 bases between. The CDR3 region has the DNA TGTGCCAGCTCACCAGGGCGCGCGAACACCGGGGAGCTGTTTTTT. This gives the protein CASSPGRANTGELFF. The full variable domain, with the rest looked up from reference TRBV18 and TRBJ2-2, is NAGVMQNPRHLVRRRGQEARLRCSPMKGHSHVYWYRQLPEEGLKFMVYLQKENIIDESGMPKERFSAEFPKEGPSILRIQQVVRGDSAAYFCASSPGRANTGELFFGEGSRLTVL.

The V call is TRBV29-1, the J call TRBJ2-2; 15 positions agree with TRBD2. Germline CDR1 reads SQVTM; CDR2 reads ANQGSEA. The CDR3 totals 16 residues. J gave up 5 bases and V 6 bases, and 7 bases lay outside the gene matches. CDR3 residues: CSVGTSGRPGTGELFF. The DNA for the CDR3 is TGCAGCGTGGGGACTAGCGGGAGGCCGGGGACCGGGGAGCTGTTTTTT.

V gene TRBV5-1 combines with J gene TRBJ1-1; possibly TRBD1 for D (6 bases). Germline values: CDR1 SGHRS, CDR2 YFSETQ. V was trimmed by 5 bases and J by 3 bases, leaving 17 bases between them. This CDR3 comprises 15 residues. The CDR3 loop reads CASSRRGQLDTEAFF. In nucleotides, the CDR3 is TGCGCCAGCAGTCGAAGGGGACAACTGGACACTGAAGCTTTCTTT.

This clone has more than one count but fewer than ten. This chain connects TRBV2 to TRBJ2-1, with 13 bases aligning to TRBD2. J gave up 10 bases and V 5 bases, and 11 bases lay outside the gene matches. This CDR3 spans 16 amino acids. Looked up from germline, CDR1 is SNHLY and CDR2 is FYNNEI. The CDR3 protein is CASSLLLAGGGREQFF. In nucleotides, the CDR3 is TGTGCCAGCAGTCTTCTACTAGCGGGAGGGGGAAGGGAGCAGTTCTTC.

The chain uses TRBV28 and TRBJ2-2; weak D call: TRBD1 (5 bases). Trimming took 10 bases from V and 0 from J, leaving 9 bases between them. CDR3 length: 13 amino acids. Per germline, CDR1 MDHEN and CDR2 SYDVKM. CDR3 in DNA: TGTGCCACCCAGGGATCGAACACCGGGGAGCTGTTTTTT. This sequence encodes CATQGSNTGELFF. The complete variable domain, with remaining parts taken from reference TRBV28 and TRBJ2-2, reads DVKVTQSSRYLVKRTGEKVFLECVQDMDHENMFWYRQDPGLGLRLIYFSYDVKMKEKGDIPEGYSVSREKKERFSLILESASTNQTSMYLCATQGSNTGELFFGEGSRLTVL.

V is TRBV27 and J is TRBJ1-5; D uncertain. Trimming took 4 bases from V and 0 from J, leaving 16 bases between them. The V gene's germline CDR1 is MNHEY and CDR2 SMNVEV (reference sequence). CDR3 length: 17 residues. CDR3 residues: CASSSAPEGYSNQPQHF. The CDR3 bases are TGTGCCAGCAGTTCCGCGCCAGAGGGTTATAGCAATCAGCCCCAGCATTTT.

V and J are TRBV18 and TRBJ1-4; no reliable D call. This CDR3 has 14 residues. Germline loops: CDR1 KGHSH, CDR2 LQKENI. Deletions cut 3 bases from V and 5 bases from J, with 10 bases between. In DNA form, the CDR3 reads TGTGCCAGCTCACCCGAGGGAGTAAATGAAAAACTGTTTTTT. It specifies CASSPEGVNEKLFF.

This rearrangement joins TRBV7-6 to TRBJ2-6; 7 positions agree with TRBD1. Germline V gene lookup returns CDR1 SGHVS and CDR2 FNYEAQ. This CDR3 region has 17 residues. The trim removed 1 base at V and 0 bases at J, leaving 3 bases unmatched. This chain's CDR3 is CASSLGQGNSGANVLTF. As DNA, the CDR3 is TGTGCCAGCAGCTTAGGACAGGGAAACTCTGGGGCCAACGTCCTGACTTTC.

This chain links TRBV5-6 with TRBJ1-2; 7 nucleotides agree with TRBD1. Unmatched junction bases numbered 13, after V lost 0 bases and J lost 8 bases. The germline gives CDR1 SGHDT, CDR2 YYEEEE. The CDR3 runs 16 residues. In nucleotides, the CDR3 is TGTGCCAGCAGCTTGGGGACAGGTCAGTCTCGTCGAGGCTACACCTTC. Amino acids: CASSLGTGQSRRGYTF.

This clone has a single count. This specimen includes other DNA sequences encoding the same CDR3. The J gene is TRBJ1-5, the V gene TRBV30; D is perhaps TRBD1 (6 bases). Trimming took off 0 bases at V and 6 bases at J, with 9 bases between the two ends. CDR3 length: 13 residues. CDR1 and CDR2 (germline): GTSNPN, SVGIG (reference sequence). CDR3: CAWSVLGGQPQHF. For the CDR3, the DNA is TGTGCCTGGAGTGTACTAGGGGGTCAGCCCCAGCATTTT.

V gene TRBV2 combines with J gene TRBJ1-5, with D possibly being TRBD1 (5 bases). The CDR3 is 14 residues long. V was pared by 5 bases and J by 3 bases, with 11 bases between. Germline V gene sequence: CDR1 SNHLY, CDR2 FYNNEI. The CDR3 DNA reads TGTGCCAGCAGTCCCGACAGTGCCAATCAGCCCCAGCATTTT. This sequence encodes CASSPDSANQPQHF.

The chain has TRBV19 and TRBJ1-5, with D possibly being TRBD1 (6 bases). Germline assignment: CDR1 LNHDA and CDR2 SQIVND (reference sequence). This CDR3 has 17 amino acids. Trimming pared 7 bases from V and 5 bases from J, leaving 24 bases between. The CDR3 DNA reads as TGTGCCAGTACAGTGGGGCTACGGGACACCCGTTATCAGCCCCAGCATTTT. This gives the protein CASTVGLRDTRYQPQHF.

CDR3 in amino acids: CASSLSRTRNTEAFF. The CDR3 coding sequence is TGTGCCAGCAGCTTAAGTCGCACCAGGAACACTGAAGCTTTCTTT. The genes are TRBV11-2 and TRBJ1-1; no clear D gene. V lost 2 bases, J lost 1 base, and 11 bases lay in between. CDR1 is SGHAT and CDR2 is FQNNGV in the germline V gene. The CDR3 is made up of 15 amino acids.

The chain joins TRBV6-5 to TRBJ2-3, with 7 bases matching TRBD1. CDR3 length: 15 amino acids. Germline CDR1 MNHEY, CDR2 SVGAGI. J gave up 1 base and V 2 bases, and 3 bases lay outside the gene matches. CDR3 protein: CASSYRDSGTDTQYF. As DNA, the CDR3 is TGTGCCAGCAGTTACCGGGACAGTGGCACAGATACGCAGTATTTT.

The chain is built from TRBV4-1 and TRBJ2-1; TRBD2 matches at 9 bases. This CDR3 spans 17 amino acids. The J segment lost 7 bases and the V segment lost 0 bases, leaving 10 bases of the junction unmatched. Germline CDR1 and CDR2: MGHRA and YSYEKL. Written as DNA, the CDR3 is TGCGCCAGCAGCCAAGAGCAGATAGCGGGAGTCGTGAATGAGCAGTTCTTC. This codes for CASSQEQIAGVVNEQFF.